This entry is about one T cell receptor beta chain. As yet, its antigen is unknown. The source of the sample is a study of T cells in Graves' hyperthyroidism and ophthalmopathy. General study results and limits: Stable hyperthyroidism and ophthalmopathy were separated using 13 V-J signatures.

The CDR3 spans 13 residues. The V and J ends lost 5 bases and 0 bases respectively, with 5 bases between them. CDR1 is MNHNS, CDR2 SASEGT, per germline. TCR beta CDR3 sequences were amplified from RNA transcripts. Primed by the HTBI set, a first-round RT-PCR was run on the TCR CDR3. TCRdb passed the multiplex PCR reads through MiXCR, listing each CDR3 protein once. The data show about 520,000 distinct CDR3 sequences, with roughly a quarter seen just once and approximately 10% held by the top ten. This receptor was identified in a woman younger than 45 with Graves' ophthalmopathy. What was sequenced was blood. The chain has TRBV6-1 and TRBJ1-5, with D unresolved. The CDR3 DNA reads TGTGCCAGCAGTAAATTTAGCAATCAGCCCCAGCATTTT. Translated, it gives CASSKFSNQPQHF.